Below are 19 T cell receptor beta chains sequenced from a single sample in a study of T cells after yellow fever vaccination (dated 2019 in TCRdb). The treatment or condition label, as the study defines it: live attenuated yellow fever vaccine strain. Libraries were made using 5' RACE. The instrument given in TCRdb is Illumina NovaSeq 6000. TCRdb reworked the public reads: Q25 trimming with fastp, MiXCR clone assembly, productive beta chains retained. CDR3 protein duplicates are merged, each entry listing the most common genes and DNA. The sample includes under 250,000 distinct CDR3 sequences, with approximately 3% observed a single time. The biggest ten clones account for roughly 3% of the sample. Material: CD4+ T cells sorted from PBMCs, obtained 10 days after the yellow fever booster vaccination. The receptors here all came from a man aged 18 to 30 who received the YFV17D yellow fever vaccine.

The J gene is TRBJ1-2, the V gene TRBV4-3, with 7 nucleotides matching TRBD1. Germline V gene sequence: CDR1 LGHNA, CDR2 YSLEER. The CDR3 consists of 13 residues. The V and J ends lost 0 bases and 6 bases, in that order; junction bases with no gene match: 1. Here the CDR3 DNA reads TGCGCCAGCAGCCAAGATAGGGGGCATGGCTACACCTTC. This gives the protein CASSQDRGHGYTF.

This clonotype was counted only a few times. This chain links TRBV12-3 or TRBV12-4 with TRBJ1-5; 8 positions agree with TRBD1. The CDR3 length is 14 residues. Trimming cost V 6 bases and J 7 bases; bases outside gene matches: 8. In DNA form, the CDR3 reads TGTGCCAGCAGCTCACAGGGGGGAGGACAGCCCCAGCATTTT. This encodes CASSSQGGGQPQHF.

This clonotype showed up just a few times. The gene calls are TRBV5-1 and TRBJ2-1, with 9 bases identical to TRBD1. V shed 2 bases and J 7 bases; nucleotides not matched to a gene: 4. Germline CDR1 and CDR2: SGHRS and YFSETQ. The length of the CDR3 is 14 residues. CDR3 in DNA: TGCGCCAGCAGCTTACAGGGGGCGCGGAATGAGCAGTTCTTC. This sequence encodes CASSLQGARNEQFF.

This clonotype showed up many times. This sequence joins TRBV5-1 and TRBJ1-6; D ambiguous. Between the trimmed V and J ends, which lost 0 bases and 11 bases, there was a span of 12 bases. Germline V gives CDR1 SGHRS, CDR2 YFSETQ. The CDR3 loop spans 14 amino acids. The CDR3 DNA reads TGCGCCAGCAGCTTGGAAGGGATCAAGGCACCCCTCCACTTT. Protein: CASSLEGIKAPLHF.

This clonotype was counted a few times. The rearrangement joins TRBV7-2 to TRBJ2-5; 9 bases align to TRBD2. Germline values: CDR1 SGHTA, CDR2 FQGNSA. Losses at the gene ends were 0 bases for V and 7 bases for J; bases not matched to a gene: 12. This CDR3 has 17 amino acids. CDR3 residues: CASSLAGAGGPRRTQYF. The CDR3 coding sequence is TGTGCCAGCAGCTTAGCTGGAGCGGGGGGCCCTCGTCGGACCCAGTACTTC.

V gene TRBV5-1 combines with J gene TRBJ2-5; no firm D call. CDR3 size: 13 residues. V was shortened by 3 bases and J by 2 bases, with 8 bases between the two germline ends. CDR1 and CDR2 (germline): SGHRS, YFSETQ. The CDR3 is CASSSPSQETQYF. CDR3 coding DNA: TGCGCCAGCAGCTCACCCAGTCAAGAGACCCAGTACTTC.

There are many counts of this clonotype. The chain uses TRBV5-1 and TRBJ1-1, with D perhaps matching TRBD1 (5 bases). Germline V lookup: CDR1 SGHRS, CDR2 YFSETQ. Trimming took off 1 base at V and 4 bases at J, with 20 bases between the two ends. This CDR3 is 17 amino acids long. The DNA of the CDR3 is TGCGCCAGCAGCTTGTGGGATGGGCAGGGACGCAGCACTGAAGCTTTCTTT. Amino acids: CASSLWDGQGRSTEAFF.

This clonotype was seen ten or more times. The J gene is TRBJ2-7, the V gene TRBV10-3, with a weak D call TRBD2 (6 bases). Germline loops: CDR1 ENHRY, CDR2 SYGVKD. The CDR3 is made up of 13 amino acids. The V and J ends lost 8 bases and 1 base respectively, with 12 bases between them. CDR3 protein: CAIGGTASYEQYV. The CDR3 DNA reads as TGTGCCATCGGGGGGACCGCGTCCTACGAGCAGTACGTC.

In its sample, this clonotype was seen many times. The chain recombines TRBV6-5 with TRBJ2-5, with TRBD1 identical over 10 bases. Unmatched junction bases numbered 4, after V lost 5 bases and J lost 4 bases. The CDR3 totals 14 residues. Per the germline V gene, CDR1 is MNHEY and CDR2 is SVGAGI. CDR3 residues: CASSRTGGVETQYF. CDR3 bases: TGTGCCAGCAGTCGGACAGGGGGAGTAGAGACCCAGTACTTC.

The chain employs TRBV6-1 and TRBJ1-1; D is perhaps TRBD1 (5 bases). This CDR3 comprises 15 residues. Trimming cost V 2 bases and J 5 bases, with 15 bases left between them. The germline gives CDR1 MNHNS, CDR2 SASEGT. The CDR3 DNA reads as TGTGCCAGCAGTGAACCCGACTGGGGGGAAACTGAAGCTTTCTTT. This translates into CASSEPDWGETEAFF.

This clonotype showed up just a few times. The chain carries TRBV28 and TRBJ2-7; D unclear. The CDR3 contains 14 residues. Germline CDR1 MDHEN, CDR2 SYDVKM. V was cut by 5 bases and J by 6 bases, with 17 bases left in between. The CDR3 sequence: CASSTLPLIIEQYF. CDR3 bases: TGTGCCAGCAGTACCCTCCCCCTCATAATCGAGCAGTACTTC.

This clonotype has only a few counts. The V gene is TRBV4-1, the J gene TRBJ2-7; TRBD1 matches 7 bases. With V trimmed by 4 bases and J by 3 bases, 6 bases remained unmatched. In germline, CDR1 is MGHRA, CDR2 YSYEKL. The CDR3 extends over 14 amino acids. DNA for the CDR3: TGCGCCAGCAGCCTGAACAGGGGTCGCTACGAGCAGTACTTC. It yields the protein CASSLNRGRYEQYF.

This clonotype was picked up many times. The rearrangement joins TRBV4-3 to TRBJ1-1; TRBD1 matches at 8 bases. The germline V gene encodes CDR1 LGHNA and CDR2 YSLEER. V was clipped by 5 bases and J by 2 bases; unmatched bases: 4. The length of the CDR3 is 14 residues. The CDR3 coding sequence is TGCGCCAGCAGCGAGCAGGGGGCCAACACTGAAGCTTTCTTT. As protein: CASSEQGANTEAFF.

This clonotype occurred many times. The chain carries TRBV7-2 and TRBJ1-6; the D gene is possibly TRBD1 (5 bases). Germline lookup yields CDR1 SGHTA and CDR2 FQGNSA. Deletions cut 2 bases from V and 5 bases from J, with 10 bases between. The CDR3 has 15 residues. The CDR3 loop reads CASSLRPGNNSPLHF. In DNA, the CDR3 is TGTGCCAGCAGCTTAAGGCCAGGGAATAATTCACCCCTCCACTTT.

This clonotype was seen a handful of times. The V gene is TRBV4-1, the J gene TRBJ1-5; no clear D. The CDR3 sequence is 16 residues long. CDR1 MGHRA and CDR2 YSYEKL come from the germline V gene. Trimming removed 0 bases from V and 6 bases from J, with 15 bases in between. The CDR3: CASSQDRRAGTQPQHF. The CDR3 bases are TGCGCCAGCAGCCAAGATCGGCGGGCTGGCACTCAGCCCCAGCATTTT.

This clonotype was seen repeatedly, ten times or more. The genes are TRBV14 and TRBJ1-2; D is unresolved. Trimming left V 3 bases short and J 4 bases short, with 6 bases between. The germline V gene encodes CDR1 SGHDN and CDR2 FVKESK. The CDR3 loop spans 12 amino acids. The CDR3 region has the DNA TGTGCCAGCAGCCAGGGCTTCTATGGCTACACCTTC. Translated, it gives CASSQGFYGYTF.

This clonotype was detected only a few times. V gene TRBV6-2 or TRBV6-3 combines with J gene TRBJ2-1; weak D call: TRBD2 (5 bases). The CDR3 sequence is 15 residues long. The germline CDR1 and CDR2 sequences are MNHEY and SVGEGT. Trimming left V 4 bases short and J 0 bases short, with 10 bases between. The CDR3 coding sequence is TGTGCCAGCAGTTGGACGGGGAGCTCCTACAATGAGCAGTTCTTC. Translation: CASSWTGSSYNEQFF.

This clonotype occurred a few times. CDR3 coding DNA: TGTGCCAGCACCGACTACACCGGGGAGCTGTTTTTT. Amino acid sequence: CASTDYTGELFF. The chain links TRBV6-6 to TRBJ2-2; D gene uncertain. CDR3 length: 12 residues. Trimming left V 7 bases short and J 3 bases short, with 6 bases between. The germline V gene encodes CDR1 MNHNY and CDR2 SVGAGI (reference sequence).

J is TRBJ2-5 and V is TRBV6-4; weak D call: TRBD1 (6 bases). Germline CDR1 and CDR2: MRHNA and SNTAGT. This CDR3 is 14 amino acids long. The V gene lost 9 bases and the J gene lost 0 bases, with 14 bases spanning the gap. The CDR3 nucleotides read TGTGCCAGTTACTTTACAGGGTACCAAGAGACCCAGTACTTC. It translates to CASYFTGYQETQYF.